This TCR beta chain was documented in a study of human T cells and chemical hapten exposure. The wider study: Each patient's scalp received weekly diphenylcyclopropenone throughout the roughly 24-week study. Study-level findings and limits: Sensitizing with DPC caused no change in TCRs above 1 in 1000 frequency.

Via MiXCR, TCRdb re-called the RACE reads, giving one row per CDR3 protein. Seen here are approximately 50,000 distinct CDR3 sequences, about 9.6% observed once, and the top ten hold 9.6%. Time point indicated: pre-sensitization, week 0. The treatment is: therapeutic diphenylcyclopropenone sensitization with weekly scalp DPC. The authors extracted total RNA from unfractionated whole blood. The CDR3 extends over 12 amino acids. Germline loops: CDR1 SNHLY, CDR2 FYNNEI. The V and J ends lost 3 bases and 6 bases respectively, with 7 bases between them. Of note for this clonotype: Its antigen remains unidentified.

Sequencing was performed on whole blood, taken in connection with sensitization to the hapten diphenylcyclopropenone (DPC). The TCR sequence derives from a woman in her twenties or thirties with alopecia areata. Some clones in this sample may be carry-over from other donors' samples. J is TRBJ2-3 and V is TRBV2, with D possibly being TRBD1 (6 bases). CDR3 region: CASSDDRDTQYF. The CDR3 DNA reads TGTGCCAGCAGTGACGACAGGGATACGCAGTATTTT.